Shown below are 25 T cell receptor beta chains from a single sample sequenced in a study of T cells in Graves' hyperthyroidism and ophthalmopathy. Researchers amplified the TCR beta CDR3 regions from RNA transcripts. The TCR CDR3 first-round RT-PCR relied on the HTBI primer set. TCRdb used MiXCR to reprocess the multiplex PCR reads, holding one entry per CDR3 protein. Of 500,000 or so distinct CDR3 sequences listed, 15% to 20% are singletons. The sequencing input was blood. These receptors were collected from a woman aged 30 to 39 with Graves' ophthalmopathy.

This clonotype was detected only a few times. The V call is TRBV29-1, the J call TRBJ2-6; D is undetermined. Germline V gene sequence: CDR1 SQVTM, CDR2 ANQGSEA. The V end lost 2 bases, the J end lost 1 base, and 3 bases lay between the germline ends. The CDR3 extends over 13 amino acids. Here the CDR3 reads CSVELSGANVLTF. CDR3 DNA: TGCAGCGTTGAACTATCTGGGGCCAACGTCCTGACTTTC. Full variable domain (outside the CDR3, taken from reference TRBV29-1 and TRBJ2-6): SAVISQKPSRDICQRGTSLTIQCQVDSQVTMMFWYRQQPGQSLTLIATANQGSEATYESGFVIDKFPISRPNLTFSTLTVSNMSPEDSSIYLCSVELSGANVLTFGAGSRLTVL.

This clonotype was found many times. CDR3 in DNA: TGTGCCAGCAGTCCCCTTAAAGGCGGGAGAGAATTATACGAGCAGTACTTC. It is translated as CASSPLKGGRELYEQYF. The chain employs TRBV6-2 or TRBV6-3 and TRBJ2-7; the match to TRBD2 covers 7 bases. With 5 bases clipped from V and 4 bases from J, the junction kept 17 bases outside the gene matches. Germline V gives CDR1 MNHEY, CDR2 SVGEGT. CDR3 length: 17 residues.

The table lists this clonotype with many counts. The chain recombines TRBV7-2 with TRBJ2-7; TRBD1 matches at 8 bases. CDR3 length equals 15 residues. V lost 5 bases to trimming and J lost 2 bases; unmatched junction nucleotides: 8. CDR1 and CDR2 from the germline V gene are SGHTA and FQGNSA. The CDR3 is CASSQPDRAAYEQYF. DNA for the CDR3: TGTGCCAGCAGCCAACCGGACAGGGCCGCCTACGAGCAGTACTTC.

This clonotype was seen more than once but under ten times. CDR3 protein: CASRRETAPDEQYF. For the CDR3, the DNA is TGTGCCAGCAGAAGAGAGACAGCCCCTGACGAGCAGTACTTC. The chain recombines TRBV6-1 with TRBJ2-7, with D possibly being TRBD1 (5 bases). Deletions cut 6 bases from V and 5 bases from J, with 17 bases between. Germline CDR1 reads MNHNS; CDR2 reads SASEGT. The length of the CDR3 is 14 residues.

This clonotype was seen at least ten times. J is TRBJ2-3 and V is TRBV2; D is possibly TRBD1 or TRBD2 (5 bases each). Germline CDR1 reads SNHLY; CDR2 reads FYNNEI. The CDR3 totals 15 residues. V was shortened by 5 bases and J by 6 bases, with 18 bases between the two germline ends. The CDR3 loop reads CASSTRDLTGDTQYF. As DNA, the CDR3 is TGTGCCAGCAGTACCCGGGACCTCACGGGGGATACGCAGTATTTT.

This clonotype has a count of ten or more. The chain links TRBV10-3 to TRBJ2-7, with TRBD2 matching 14 bases. Trimming took 7 bases from V and 7 from J; bases not matched to a gene: 9. The CDR3 has 15 amino acids. CDR1 ENHRY and CDR2 SYGVKD come from the germline V gene. The CDR3 reads CAITPGLAGEGEQYF. In DNA, the CDR3 is TGTGCCATCACTCCGGGACTAGCGGGAGAAGGGGAGCAGTACTTC.

There are many counts of this clonotype. The chain combines TRBV3-1 with TRBJ2-1, with D possibly being TRBD2 (6 bases). With 3 bases removed from V and 3 bases from J, the gap between germline ends came to 15 bases. Germline V lookup: CDR1 LGHDT, CDR2 YNNKEL (reference sequence). The CDR3 is 16 residues long. The CDR3 spells CASSQGLGTHYNEQFF. CDR3 nucleotide sequence: TGTGCCAGCAGCCAGGGACTGGGGACGCACTACAATGAGCAGTTCTTC.

The chain combines TRBV6-2 or TRBV6-3 with TRBJ2-1, with TRBD1 as a possible D gene (6 bases). V shed 4 bases and J shed 6 bases, with 13 bases lying between them. This CDR3 has 14 residues. Germline V gene data show CDR1 as MNHEY and CDR2 as SVGEGT. The CDR3 coding sequence is TGTGCCAGCAGTTTGTCAGGGGCAGTCAATGAGCAGTTCTTC. It translates to CASSLSGAVNEQFF.

This clonotype was seen repeatedly, ten times or more. The chain joins TRBV2 to TRBJ1-4; the D gene is possibly TRBD1 (5 bases). The germline V gene encodes CDR1 SNHLY and CDR2 FYNNEI. Deletions cut 4 bases from V and 0 bases from J, with 6 bases between. The CDR3 has 14 amino acids. This CDR3 is CASSGTTTNEKLFF. CDR3 bases: TGTGCCAGCAGTGGGACAACAACTAATGAAAAACTGTTTTTT.

The rearrangement uses TRBV14 and TRBJ1-3; D gene ambiguous. V lost 2 bases to trimming and J lost 0 bases, with 8 bases between them. Germline V gene lookup returns CDR1 SGHDN and CDR2 FVKESK. CDR3 length equals 15 residues. Here the CDR3 DNA reads TGTGCCAGCAGCCAACGACAAGACTCTGGAAACACCATATATTTT. It translates to CASSQRQDSGNTIYF.

This clonotype was found a few times. The chain recombines TRBV20-1 with TRBJ1-3, with a weak D call TRBD1 (5 bases). Deletions cut 7 bases from V and 4 bases from J, with 8 bases between. CDR3 size: 11 residues. From germline, CDR1 is DFQATT and CDR2 SNEGSKA (reference sequence). The CDR3 nucleotides read TGCAGTGGAGGGGCCGGAAACACCATATATTTT. Protein product: CSGGAGNTIYF.

The V and J genes are TRBV15 and TRBJ1-6; D unresolved. Trimming shortened V by 0 bases and J by 9 bases, and 15 bases separated the two germline ends. Germline CDR1 and CDR2: LNHNV and YYDKDF (reference sequence). The CDR3 loop spans 16 amino acids. The chain's CDR3 is CATSRDLSGDFSPLHF. DNA for the CDR3: TGTGCCACCAGCAGAGATCTCTCAGGCGATTTTTCACCCCTCCACTTT. Variable domain in full (rest from reference TRBV15 and TRBJ1-6): DAMVIQNPRYQVTQFGKPVTLSCSQTLNHNVMYWYQQKSSQAPKLLFHYYDKDFNNEADTPDNFQSRRPNTSFCFLDIRSPGLGDTAMYLCATSRDLSGDFSPLHFGNGTRLTVT.

This clonotype was found a few times. CDR3 sequence (DNA): TGTGCCAGCCGGTCCCTCCGCGAAGCTTTCTTT. This codes for CASRSLREAFF. V usage is TRBV28 and J usage is TRBJ1-1; D uncertain. V lost 8 bases to trimming and J lost 8 bases, with 12 bases between them. This CDR3 contains 11 residues. Germline CDR1 reads MDHEN; CDR2 reads SYDVKM.

This chain joins TRBV6-4 and TRBJ2-2; D gene unclear. Germline V gives CDR1 MRHNA, CDR2 SNTAGT. CDR3 length: 15 amino acids. V was cut by 4 bases and J by 5 bases, with 14 bases left in between. CDR3 loop: CASSASPLGTGELFF. The CDR3 DNA sequence: TGTGCCAGCAGTGCCTCTCCTTTGGGGACCGGGGAGCTGTTTTTT.

The J gene is TRBJ2-1, the V gene TRBV7-3; D is possibly TRBD2 (7 bases). V lost 5 bases to trimming and J lost 6 bases, with 14 bases between them. Germline V CDR1 and CDR2: SGHTA, FQGTGA. The CDR3 loop spans 14 amino acids. The CDR3 sequence: CASSPSGGCNEQFF. CDR3 DNA sequence: TGTGCCAGCAGCCCCTCGGGGGGCTGCAATGAGCAGTTCTTC. The variable domain in full, with the rest retrieved from reference TRBV7-3 and TRBJ2-1, is GAGVSQTPSNKVTEKGKYVELRCDPISGHTALYWYRQSLGQGPEFLIYFQGTGAADDSGLPNDRFFAVRPEGSVSTLKIQRTERGDSAVYLCASSPSGGCNEQFFGPGTRLTVL.

This rearrangement joins TRBV13 to TRBJ1-4; D is ambiguous. Trimming left V 5 bases short and J 5 bases short, with 15 bases between. CDR1 is PRHDT and CDR2 is FYEKMQ in the germline V gene (reference sequence). CDR3 length: 15 amino acids. The CDR3 coding sequence is TGTGCCAGCAGCCAAGAACGCAGAGTAAATGAAAAACTGTTTTTT. As protein: CASSQERRVNEKLFF.

This clonotype was observed many times. The chain joins TRBV27 to TRBJ2-1; a possible D gene is TRBD1 (6 bases). The CDR3 spans 14 residues. Germline loops: CDR1 MNHEY, CDR2 SMNVEV (reference sequence). The V and J ends lost 5 bases and 7 bases respectively, with 15 bases between them. DNA for the CDR3: TGTGCCAGCAGTCAGGGGTCTGGACGAAATGAGCAGTTCTTC. Translating gives CASSQGSGRNEQFF.

This clonotype was counted ten times or more. V usage is TRBV27 and J usage is TRBJ2-1, with D perhaps matching TRBD1 (6 bases). The length of the CDR3 is 15 residues. Trimming shortened V by 3 bases and J by 1 base, and 10 bases separated the two germline ends. CDR1 and CDR2 from the germline V gene are MNHEY and SMNVEV (reference sequence). CDR3 DNA sequence: TGTGCCAGCAGTTTCGCGACAGGTTCCTACAATGAGCAGTTCTTC. It translates to CASSFATGSYNEQFF.

This clonotype was observed a handful of times. The V call is TRBV6-1, the J call TRBJ1-1, with D hard to call. Germline V gene data show CDR1 as MNHNS and CDR2 as SASEGT. Trimming stripped 4 bases from V and 1 base from J, with 10 bases between. The CDR3 has 14 amino acids. CDR3 sequence (DNA): TGTGCCAGCAGTGGAATCAACACGAACACTGAAGCTTTCTTT. Translation gives CASSGINTNTEAFF.

This clonotype was detected ten times or more. The gene calls are TRBV28 and TRBJ2-5; no clear D gene. Germline V CDR1 and CDR2: MDHEN, SYDVKM. The CDR3 loop spans 10 amino acids. With 4 bases removed from V and 6 bases from J, the gap between germline ends came to 3 bases. The CDR3 DNA follows: TGTGCCAGCAGTTCTCAGACCCAGTACTTC. Protein sequence: CASSSQTQYF.

There are many counts of this clonotype. The chain couples TRBV5-1 to TRBJ2-5; D remains ambiguous. In germline, CDR1 is SGHRS, CDR2 YFSETQ. V was cut by 2 bases and J by 1 base, with 9 bases left in between. This CDR3 comprises 14 residues. CDR3 region: CASSFGRIQETQYF. Here the CDR3 DNA reads TGCGCCAGCAGCTTCGGACGGATCCAAGAGACCCAGTACTTC.

This clonotype occurred many times. The chain couples TRBV3-1 to TRBJ1-1; 10 bases map to TRBD1. V was pared by 5 bases and J by 1 base, with 4 bases of the junction left unmatched. CDR1 and CDR2 (germline): LGHDT, YNNKEL (reference sequence). There are 15 residues in the CDR3. CDR3 DNA: TGTGCCAGCAGCAAAAGACAGGGGGCGAACACTGAAGCTTTCTTT. This encodes CASSKRQGANTEAFF.

Concerning this clonotype: A read error may produce the germline difference seen at one junction end. The chain has TRBV7-9 and TRBJ2-7, with a tentative D call TRBD2 (5 bases). CDR1 is SEHNR, CDR2 FQNEAQ, per germline (reference sequence). The length of the CDR3 is 15 residues. The CDR3 DNA reads TGTGCCGGCAGCCTGGACCGGGATTTATCCTACGAGCAGTACTTC. Amino acids: CAGSLDRDLSYEQYF. Using reference TRBV7-9 and TRBJ2-7 for the parts outside the CDR3, the full variable domain is DTGVSQNPRHKITKRGQNVTFRCDPISEHNRLYWYRQTLGQGPEFLTYFQNEAQLEKSRLLSDRFSAERPKGSFSTLEIQRTEQGDSAMYLCAGSLDRDLSYEQYFGPGTRLTVT.

The J gene is TRBJ1-1, the V gene TRBV7-2; TRBD1 matches at 7 bases. V dropped 5 bases and J dropped 1; count of bases not matched to a gene: 7. The CDR3 contains 15 residues. Germline lookup yields CDR1 SGHTA and CDR2 FQGNSA. In DNA form, the CDR3 reads TGTGCCAGCAGCGCAATCTCAGGGGGGAACACTGAAGCTTTCTTT. It yields the protein CASSAISGGNTEAFF.

The table lists this clonotype with many counts. This rearrangement joins TRBV2 to TRBJ2-7, with 8 bases identical to TRBD1. This CDR3 has 13 residues. Germline V gives CDR1 SNHLY, CDR2 FYNNEI. V lost 6 bases, J lost 7 bases, and 8 bases stayed unmatched. The CDR3 DNA sequence: TGTGCCAGCAGGACAGGGGTACTGGGGGAGCAGTACTTC. This gives the protein CASRTGVLGEQYF.